The 30 T cell receptor beta chains listed next were all sequenced from one sample in a study of shared clonotypes between healthy human individuals (TCRdb year 2020). Library construction relied on the immunoSEQ multiplex PCR assay. TCRdb retrieved this table from immuneACCESS and kept in-frame rearrangements only. Not all clones are present; in checked studies, unresolved V genes account for under half, and no reason is known for the remainder. Within this sample are hundreds of thousands of clones, with 92% of them counted one time only. Of the sample, 24% falls within the top ten clones. CD8 naive samples were obtained by positive selection for CCR7 among CD45RO-negative cells, yielding a CD45RA+CCR7+ population from which TemRA cells were excluded. Specimen: naive CD8+ T cells sorted from blood. The cell subset or site label of this sample denotes: CD45RA+CCR7+. Receptors were obtained from a man under 40 in good health.

As for this clone: Being one base from a much bigger clone, this may be a read error. Distinct nucleotide sequences in the sample also encode this CDR3. The rearrangement joins TRBV5-4 to TRBJ2-2; D gene uncertain. The germline V and J ends were trimmed by 4 bases and 3 bases, with 4 bases remaining between them. The CDR3 runs 12 residues. Germline values: CDR1 SGHNT, CDR2 YYREEE (reference sequence). The CDR3 region has the DNA TGTGCCAGCAGCCTGGACACCGGGGAGCTGTTTTTT. This sequence encodes CASSLDTGELFF. The whole variable domain, remainder taken from reference TRBV5-4 and TRBJ2-2, is ETGVTQSPTHLIKTRGQQVTLRCSSQSGHNTVSWYQQALGQGPQFIFQYYREEENGRGNFPPRFSGLQFPNYSSELNVNALELDDSALYLCASSLDTGELFFGEGSRLTVL.

The chain links TRBV12-5 to TRBJ1-2; D is uncertain. This CDR3 contains 16 residues. Trimming took 6 bases from V and 0 from J, leaving 17 bases between them. The germline CDR1 and CDR2 sequences are LGHNT and FRNRAP. The DNA of the CDR3 is TGTGCTAGTGGAGGCGGAAGTCGGGTGTCTAACTATGGCTACACCTTC. Its translation is CASGGGSRVSNYGYTF.

In regard to this clone: This sample includes further DNA sequences coding for the same CDR3. The chain carries TRBV27 and TRBJ1-2; no clear D. CDR1 MNHEY and CDR2 SMNVEV come from the germline V gene (reference sequence). The V gene lost 0 bases and the J gene lost 0 bases, with 2 bases spanning the gap. This CDR3 region has 13 residues. For the CDR3, the DNA is TGTGCCAGCAGTTTATCAGCTAACTATGGCTACACCTTC. Protein product: CASSLSANYGYTF.

The CDR3 is CASSEKWSTGELFF. The CDR3 nucleotides read TGCGCCAGCAGTGAGAAGTGGTCCACCGGGGAGCTGTTTTTT. V gene TRBV10-2 combines with J gene TRBJ2-2; D is ambiguous. V shed 2 bases and J shed 4 bases, with 8 bases lying between them. The CDR3 has 14 amino acids. The germline V gene encodes CDR1 WSHSY and CDR2 SAAADI.

The chain is built from TRBV5-1 and TRBJ2-1; 9 bases match TRBD1. Germline CDR1 SGHRS, CDR2 YFSETQ. The CDR3 consists of 20 residues. V shed 2 bases, J shed 8 bases, and the junction held 23 bases outside the gene matches. The CDR3 coding sequence is TGCGCCAGCAGCTTAAAGACCTTCCGGGGCCGGGACAGGGAATTCGATGAGCAGTTCTTC. Translation gives CASSLKTFRGRDREFDEQFF.

This chain links TRBV28 with TRBJ2-7; D may be TRBD1 (6 bases). Trimming stripped 4 bases from V and 0 bases from J, with 13 bases between. CDR1 and CDR2 (germline): MDHEN, SYDVKM. The CDR3 consists of 15 residues. The CDR3 loop is CASSSIRQASYEQYF. The CDR3 DNA reads TGTGCCAGCAGTTCTATCCGACAGGCCTCCTACGAGCAGTACTTC.

The chain has TRBV7-2 and TRBJ2-7, with D hard to call. CDR1 and CDR2 (germline): SGHTA, FQGNSA. Trimming pared 4 bases from V and 6 bases from J, leaving 7 bases between. The CDR3 consists of 11 residues. CDR3 in DNA: TGTGCCAGCAGCTCCAGTCCCGAGCAGTACTTC. It codes for CASSSSPEQYF.

This chain joins TRBV2 and TRBJ2-3; maybe TRBD2 (6 bases). The CDR3 consists of 14 residues. The germline V and J ends were trimmed by 8 bases and 2 bases, with 14 bases remaining between them. Germline V gene data show CDR1 as SNHLY and CDR2 as FYNNEI. DNA for the CDR3: TGTGCCAGCCCCGGGAGTGAAATCACAGATACGCAGTATTTT. This translates into CASPGSEITDTQYF.

The CDR3 protein is CASSLEAGGTDTQYF. In DNA form, the CDR3 reads TGTGCCAGCAGCTTAGAAGCGGGAGGAACAGATACGCAGTATTTT. The V gene is TRBV7-3, the J gene TRBJ2-3; TRBD2 agrees at 9 bases. Germline-derived CDR1 and CDR2 are SGHTA and FQGTGA. Germline trimming cut 2 bases from V and 3 bases from J; bases unmatched to any gene: 3. The CDR3 length is 15 residues.

The chain recombines TRBV29-1 with TRBJ2-1; a possible D gene is TRBD1 (6 bases). Trimming removed 5 bases at V and 2 bases at J, with 13 bases between. Germline CDR1 reads SQVTM; CDR2 reads ANQGSEA. The CDR3 is made up of 14 amino acids. CDR3 bases: TGCAGCGTTCATAGGGGGAAAACCTACAATGAGCAGTTCTTC. Translating gives CSVHRGKTYNEQFF.

The V gene is TRBV9, the J gene TRBJ1-2; D unclear. CDR3 length: 16 residues. V was cut by 3 bases and J by 3 bases, with 18 bases left in between. The V gene's germline CDR1 is SGDLS and CDR2 YYNGEE. The CDR3 bases are TGTGCCAGCAGCGCGAGCGTGAACTCAGCATACTATGGCTACACCTTC. Its protein is CASSASVNSAYYGYTF.

J is TRBJ2-1 and V is TRBV19; possibly TRBD2 for D (6 bases). This CDR3 has 13 residues. Trimming stripped 1 base from V and 8 bases from J, with 9 bases between. The V gene's germline CDR1 is LNHDA and CDR2 SQIVND (reference sequence). CDR3 residues: CASSIGPGDEQFF. The CDR3 DNA is TGTGCCAGTAGTATAGGGCCGGGGGATGAGCAGTTCTTC.

This clone was detected once. The chain uses TRBV11-3 and TRBJ2-1, with 7 bases that match TRBD1. Germline V CDR1 and CDR2: SGHNT, YENEEA. The CDR3 runs 10 residues. The CDR3 DNA sequence: TGTGACAGGGGAACGTATGAGCAGTTCTTC. This sequence encodes CDRGTYEQFF. The whole variable domain, remainder taken from reference TRBV11-3 and TRBJ2-1, is EAGVVQSPRYKIIEKKQPVAFWCNPISGHNTLYWYLQNLGQGPELLIRYENEEAVDDSQLPKDRFSAERLKGVDSTLKIQPAELGDSAVYLCDRGTYEQFFGPGTRLTVL.

This clone occurred a few times. The chain couples TRBV6-6 to TRBJ2-3; D not certain. Trimming cost V 6 bases and J 6 bases, with 16 bases left between them. The CDR3 has 14 residues. Germline lookup yields CDR1 MNHNY and CDR2 SVGAGI (reference sequence). CDR3 residues: CASSPTSTADTQYF. The CDR3 DNA reads TGTGCCAGCAGCCCGACCTCTACTGCCGATACGCAGTATTTT.

This clone appeared once. The chain carries TRBV5-6 and TRBJ2-5; D is ambiguous. Germline values: CDR1 SGHDT, CDR2 YYEEEE. This CDR3 has 13 residues. The V and J ends lost 4 bases and 0 bases respectively, with 7 bases between them. For the CDR3, the DNA is TGTGCCAGCAGCCCACCATACCAAGAGACCCAGTACTTC. Its protein product is CASSPPYQETQYF.

V gene TRBV6-5 combines with J gene TRBJ1-4, with D uncertain. V lost 2 bases to trimming and J lost 3 bases, with 4 bases between them. The germline V gene encodes CDR1 MNHEY and CDR2 SVGAGI. This CDR3 has 13 amino acids. The chain's CDR3 is CASSYNPNEKLFF. CDR3 nucleotide sequence: TGTGCCAGCAGTTACAATCCTAATGAAAAACTGTTTTTT.

As concerns this clone: The sample holds other DNA sequences that translate to the same CDR3. The chain links TRBV4-1 to TRBJ2-7; D is unresolved. Germline assignment: CDR1 MGHRA and CDR2 YSYEKL. Trimming pared 1 base from V and 6 bases from J, leaving 7 bases between. The CDR3 is made up of 12 amino acids. CDR3 nucleotide sequence: TGCGCCAGCAGCCAAGTGTTGGGCGAGCAGTACTTC. It is translated as CASSQVLGEQYF.

The gene calls are TRBV7-6 and TRBJ2-2, with D possibly being TRBD1 (5 bases). With 5 bases removed from V and 4 bases from J, the gap between germline ends came to 14 bases. Looked up from germline, CDR1 is SGHVS and CDR2 is FNYEAQ. The CDR3 contains 15 residues. The CDR3 DNA is TGTGCCAGCAGCCCCCCCGGCAGGGCCACCGGGGAGCTGTTTTTT. Translated, it gives CASSPPGRATGELFF.

The chain's CDR3 is CASSETLGAFF. CDR3 bases: TGTGCCAGCAGTGAAACCCTTGGCGCTTTCTTT. The genes are TRBV2 and TRBJ1-1; D not resolved. The CDR3 is made up of 11 amino acids. Germline assignment: CDR1 SNHLY and CDR2 FYNNEI. V was shortened by 2 bases and J by 11 bases, with 9 bases between the two germline ends.

V usage is TRBV7-9 and J usage is TRBJ1-4, with a weak D call TRBD1 (6 bases). Germline V gene data show CDR1 as SEHNR and CDR2 as FQNEAQ (reference sequence). V lost 5 bases and J lost 2, with 15 bases in between. The CDR3 is 16 amino acids. CDR3 in DNA: TGTGCCAGCAGCCCGAGGTTACAGGGCACTAATGAAAAACTGTTTTTT. It translates to CASSPRLQGTNEKLFF.

The chain uses TRBV28 and TRBJ2-1; 8 nucleotides agree with TRBD2. Unmatched junction bases numbered 7, after V lost 6 bases and J lost 0 bases. The germline V gene encodes CDR1 MDHEN and CDR2 SYDVKM. CDR3 length equals 16 residues. In nucleotides, the CDR3 is TGTGCCAGCAGGTCAACTAGCGGTAGCTCCTACAATGAGCAGTTCTTC. Translating it yields CASRSTSGSSYNEQFF.

Regarding this clone: Other DNA sequences within the sample encode an identical CDR3. V gene TRBV5-1 combines with J gene TRBJ2-7; 11 nucleotides align to TRBD1. Germline V gives CDR1 SGHRS, CDR2 YFSETQ. With 3 bases clipped from V and 2 bases from J, the junction kept 1 base outside the gene matches. The CDR3 has 14 residues. The CDR3 nucleotides read TGCGCCAGCAGCTCGGGACAGGGGGCCTACGAGCAGTACTTC. This gives the protein CASSSGQGAYEQYF.

V is TRBV28 and J is TRBJ2-7; possibly TRBD2 for D (5 bases). The CDR3 totals 16 residues. V lost 3 bases to trimming and J lost 3 bases, with 18 bases between them. Per germline, CDR1 MDHEN and CDR2 SYDVKM. Here the CDR3 reads CASSFSPGGLHYEQYF. The CDR3 bases are TGTGCCAGCAGTTTCTCGCCCGGCGGGTTACACTACGAGCAGTACTTC.

The V and J genes are TRBV5-4 and TRBJ2-7; no clear D. The CDR3 sequence is 15 residues long. Germline V CDR1 and CDR2: SGHNT, YYREEE (reference sequence). V was trimmed by 2 bases and J by 2 bases, leaving 14 bases between them. The CDR3 DNA sequence: TGTGCCAGCAGCTTTGCGTCAAGGGTCCCCTACGAGCAGTACTTC. This gives the protein CASSFASRVPYEQYF.

V and J are TRBV19 and TRBJ1-1; 7 bases fit TRBD1. The CDR3 extends over 15 amino acids. Germline CDR1 reads LNHDA; CDR2 reads SQIVND (reference sequence). Trimming at V came to 5 bases and at J to 2 bases, leaving 8 bases not matched to a gene. The CDR3 DNA reads TGTGCCAGTAGTCCCCAACAGGGGATAAACACTGAAGCTTTCTTT. As protein: CASSPQQGINTEAFF.

This chain uses TRBV5-1 with TRBJ2-1; D is possibly TRBD1 (5 bases). Germline V CDR1 and CDR2: SGHRS, YFSETQ. This CDR3 has 14 amino acids. V was trimmed by 0 bases and J by 4 bases, leaving 8 bases between them. CDR3 region: CASSLVSGYNEQFF. The CDR3, as DNA: TGCGCCAGCAGCTTGGTTTCAGGGTACAATGAGCAGTTCTTC. The variable domain in full, with the rest retrieved from reference TRBV5-1 and TRBJ2-1, is KAGVTQTPRYLIKTRGQQVTLSCSPISGHRSVSWYQQTPGQGLQFLFEYFSETQRNKGNFPGRFSGRQFSNSRSEMNVSTLELGDSALYLCASSLVSGYNEQFFGPGTRLTVL.

The CDR3 protein is CASRGDRATYEQYF. The CDR3 nucleotides read TGTGCCAGCAGGGGGGACAGGGCCACCTACGAGCAGTACTTC. The rearrangement uses TRBV6-4 and TRBJ2-7; 9 nucleotides align to TRBD1. V gave up 6 bases and J gave up 2 bases; unmatched junction bases: 5. The CDR3 runs 14 residues. In germline, CDR1 is MRHNA, CDR2 SNTAGT.

The chain employs TRBV9 and TRBJ2-2, with D unclear. V was trimmed by 2 bases and J by 7 bases, leaving 9 bases between them. The CDR3 runs to 13 residues. Germline loops: CDR1 SGDLS, CDR2 YYNGEE. The CDR3 spells CASSVSGNGELFF. For the CDR3, the DNA is TGTGCCAGCAGCGTCTCTGGGAACGGGGAGCTGTTTTTT.

The genes are TRBV4-1 and TRBJ1-2, with D unclear. The germline V and J ends were trimmed by 1 base and 2 bases, with 8 bases remaining between them. CDR1 is MGHRA, CDR2 YSYEKL, per germline. There are 14 residues in the CDR3. The CDR3 sequence: CASSQAGRNYGYTF. In DNA, the CDR3 is TGCGCCAGCAGCCAAGCAGGAAGAAACTATGGCTACACCTTC.

Remarks on this clone: The same CDR3 is also encoded by other DNA sequences in this sample. The chain carries TRBV6-5 and TRBJ2-7; D is unclear. There are 13 residues in the CDR3. Deletions cut 0 bases from V and 0 bases from J, with 3 bases between. The germline V gene has CDR1 MNHEY and CDR2 SVGAGI. The CDR3 nucleotides are TGTGCCAGCAGTTACTCTGTCTCCTACGAGCAGTACTTC. Protein sequence: CASSYSVSYEQYF.